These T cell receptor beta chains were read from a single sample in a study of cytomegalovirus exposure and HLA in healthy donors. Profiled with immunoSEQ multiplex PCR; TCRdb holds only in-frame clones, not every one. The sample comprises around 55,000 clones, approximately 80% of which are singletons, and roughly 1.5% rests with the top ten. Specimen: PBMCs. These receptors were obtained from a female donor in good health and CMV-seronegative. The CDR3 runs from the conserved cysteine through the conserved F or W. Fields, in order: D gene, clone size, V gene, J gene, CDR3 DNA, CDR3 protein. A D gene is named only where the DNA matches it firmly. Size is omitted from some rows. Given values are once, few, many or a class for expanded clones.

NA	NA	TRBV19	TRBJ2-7	TGTGCCAGTACGGCCAGCGCCCTCTCCTACGAGCAGTACTTC	CASTASALSYEQYF
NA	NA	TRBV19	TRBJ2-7	TGTGCCAGTAGTAGAGCCTCAGGGCCCAACGAGCAGTACTTC	CASSRASGPNEQYF
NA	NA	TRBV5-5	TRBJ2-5	TGTGCCAGCAGCTTGGCCAATGGGGGCTGGGAGACCCAGTACTTC	CASSLANGGWETQYF
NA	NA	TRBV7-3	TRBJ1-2	TGTGCCAGCTCCCCGGGACAAAACTATGGCTACACCTTC	CASSPGQNYGYTF
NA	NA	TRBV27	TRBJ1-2	TGTGCCAGCAGTTTAAATTCAAACTATGGCTACACCTTC	CASSLNSNYGYTF
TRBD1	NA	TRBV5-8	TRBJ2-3	TGTGCCAGCAGAAAGGGACAGGGGGGATTTAGGACAGATACGCAGTATTTT	CASRKGQGGFRTDTQYF
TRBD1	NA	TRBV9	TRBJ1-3	TGTGCCAGCAGCCGACGGACAGGAGGGTACAACACCATATATTTT	CASSRRTGGYNTIYF
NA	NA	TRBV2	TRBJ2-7	TGTGCCAGCAGTGCAGAGGGCGAGCAGTACTTC	CASSAEGEQYF
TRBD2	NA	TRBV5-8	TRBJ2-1	TGTGCCAGCAGCTTAGCGGGGGGGCTTCACAATGAGCAGTTCTTC	CASSLAGGLHNEQFF
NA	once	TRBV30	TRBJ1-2	TGTGCCTGGAGTGGTCCTACAGGGCTTAGAGGCTACACCTTC	CAWSGPTGLRGYTF
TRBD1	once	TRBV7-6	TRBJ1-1	TGTGCCAGCAGCTCACAGGGGACTGAAGCTTTCTTT	CASSSQGTEAFF
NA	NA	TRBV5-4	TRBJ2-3	TGTGCCAGCAGCTTGAGTGGCAGTTACACAGATACGCAGTATTTT	CASSLSGSYTDTQYF
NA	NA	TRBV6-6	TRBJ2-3	TGTGCCAGCAGCCTTCCGCGTTTGGATACGCAGTATTTT	CASSLPRLDTQYF
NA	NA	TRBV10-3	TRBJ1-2	TGTGCCATCAGCCCAAGCTCCAGGGGAAACTATGGCTACACCTTC	CAISPSSRGNYGYTF
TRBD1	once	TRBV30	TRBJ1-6	TGTGCCTGGACCTCATTGGTGGGGACAGGGAATTCACCCCTCCACTTT	CAWTSLVGTGNSPLHF
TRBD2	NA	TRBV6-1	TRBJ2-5	TGTGCCAGCAGTGAACTAGCGGGGGTTCAAGAGACCCAGTACTTC	CASSELAGVQETQYF